The rows below give T cell receptor beta chains drawn from one sample of a study of blood T cell repertoires in COVID-19. The data were produced by immunoSEQ multiplex PCR, yet TCRdb's version contains in-frame clones alone and is incomplete. The sample contains about 340,000 clones, 75% to 90% of which appear only once. Sample: peripheral blood. All receptors come from a woman aged 50 to 60 with COVID-19, enrolled during active disease. Each CDR3 is given with its conserved first and last residue. Fields, in order: J gene, V gene, clone size, D gene, CDR3 DNA, CDR3 protein. D genes are given only for firm matches. Clone size is given for some rows only: seen once, a few or many times, or a class if the clone is expanded.

TRBJ1-2	TRBV5-1	-	-	TGCGCCAGCAGCTTGGGGAGGAGGACAGCTAACTATGGCTACACCTTC	CASSLGRRTANYGYTF
TRBJ2-1	TRBV7-3	once	TRBD1	TGTGCCAGCAGTCTTCAGGGGGCAGCCTACAATGAGCAGTTCTTC	CASSLQGAAYNEQFF
TRBJ2-3	TRBV9	-	TRBD1	TGTGCCAGCAGCGTTACAGGGGGCGATACGCAGTATTTT	CASSVTGGDTQYF
TRBJ2-5	TRBV18	-	-	TGTGCCAGCTCACCACCTAGTTTAGAGACCCAGTACTTC	CASSPPSLETQYF
TRBJ2-7	TRBV7-8	-	TRBD2	TGTGCCAGCAGCTTAGCCTCTAGCGGGGGGGAATGGGAGCAGTACTTC	CASSLASSGGEWEQYF
TRBJ2-3	TRBV20-1	-	TRBD2	TGCAGTGCTCGTGGTGATAGCGGGAGTATATCAGATACGCAGTATTTT	CSARGDSGSISDTQYF
TRBJ1-4	TRBV11-2	-	-	TGTGCCAGCAACTCAGGGACTAATGAAAAACTGTTTTTT	CASNSGTNEKLFF
TRBJ2-3	TRBV7-9	-	-	TGTGCCAGCGGGCAGACAGATACGCAGTATTTT	CASGQTDTQYF
TRBJ2-5	TRBV9	-	TRBD2	TGTGCCAGCAGCGTAGGGCTAGCGGGAGCCACGCAAGAGACCCAGTACTTC	CASSVGLAGATQETQYF
TRBJ2-2	TRBV19	-	TRBD1	TGTGCCAGTCGGGTCGGACAGGGGAACACCGGGGAGCTGTTTTTT	CASRVGQGNTGELFF
TRBJ2-3	TRBV5-1	-	-	TGCGCCAGCAGTAGGAGCGCCGGCACAGATACGCAGTATTTT	CASSRSAGTDTQYF
TRBJ1-1	TRBV29-1	once	-	TGCAGCGCAACTAACACTGAAGCTTTCTTT	CSATNTEAFF
TRBJ1-1	TRBV5-1	-	-	TGCGCCAGCAGCTTGGGATTGTTAGCCACTGAAGCTTTCTTT	CASSLGLLATEAFF
TRBJ1-1	TRBV5-1	few	-	TGCGCCAGCAGTGACAACGGCGCGAACACTGAAGCTTTCTTT	CASSDNGANTEAFF
TRBJ1-2	TRBV7-2	few	-	TGTGCCAACTCGGGCGGGGGACCCAGGTTGGATGGCTACACCTTC	CANSGGGPRLDGYTF
TRBJ1-2	TRBV11-2	-	-	TGTGCCAGCAGCTTACAGTATGGCTACACCTTC	CASSLQYGYTF
TRBJ1-2	TRBV19	-	-	TGTGCCAGTATGACGCCTGGGGGCTTCTATGGCTACACCTTC	CASMTPGGFYGYTF
TRBJ2-7	TRBV7-9	-	TRBD1	TGTGCCAGCAGCTTAGGGGCCGGGACAGGATCCTACGAGCAGTACTTC	CASSLGAGTGSYEQYF
TRBJ2-1	TRBV6-5	-	-	TGTGCCAGCAGGGGACTTTACAATGAGCAGTTCTTC	CASRGLYNEQFF
TRBJ1-6	TRBV5-1	-	-	TGCGCCAGCAGCTTGGCCTCGACGGGGAAAACCTATAATTCACCCCTCCACTTT	CASSLASTGKTYNSPLHF
TRBJ2-3	TRBV10-3	-	-	TGTGCCATCAGTGATTTCCGGGAAAACACAGATACGCAGTATTTT	CAISDFRENTDTQYF
TRBJ2-5	TRBV20-1	-	-	TGCAGTGCTACCCAGGGGGAGACCCAGTACTTC	CSATQGETQYF
TRBJ2-7	TRBV4-1	-	TRBD1	TGCGCCAGCAGCCAAGAAAGGAGCCAGGGGGCCTCGTTCTACTCCTACGAGCAGTACTTC	CASSQERSQGASFYSYEQYF
TRBJ2-5	TRBV5-1	-	TRBD2	TGCGCCAGCAGATTGATGGCGGGAGAGGAGACCCAGTACTTC	CASRLMAGEETQYF
TRBJ2-3	TRBV7-3	-	TRBD2	TGTGCCAGCAGCCGAGTGAGCGGGACCACAGATACGCAGTATTTT	CASSRVSGTTDTQYF
TRBJ2-7	TRBV3-1/TRBV3-2	-	-	TGTGCCAGCAGGCTTAGCGGCGAGCAGTACTTC	CASRLSGEQYF
TRBJ1-1	TRBV5-1	-	-	TGCGCCAGCAGCTTCGAGACCGGGGGGGGCTTGGCTTTCTTT	CASSFETGGGLAFF
TRBJ2-1	TRBV19	-	TRBD2	TGTGCCAGTAGTATCCAGCGGGATTCTTATGAGCAGTTCTTC	CASSIQRDSYEQFF
TRBJ2-2	TRBV6-1	few	TRBD2	TGTGCCAGCAGTACCGGGACTAGCGGGAGCGGGGAGCTGTTTTTT	CASSTGTSGSGELFF
TRBJ2-7	TRBV7-9	-	-	TGTGCCAGCAGCTTTAGTTACGAGCAGTACTTC	CASSFSYEQYF
TRBJ1-1	TRBV6-2/TRBV6-3	-	-	TGTGCCAGCAGTTACTCCAAGACCCTTGTTGGACAGCTGAACACTGAAGCTTTCTTT	CASSYSKTLVGQLNTEAFF
TRBJ1-1	TRBV7-3	-	TRBD1	TGTGCCAGCAGCTTAAGGGACAGCACTGAAGCTTTCTTT	CASSLRDSTEAFF
TRBJ1-1	TRBV4-2	-	-	TGTGCCAGCAGCCGCGTAACAGGAGATAGAACCATGAACACTGAAGCTTTCTTT	CASSRVTGDRTMNTEAFF
TRBJ2-4	TRBV12-5	-	TRBD2	TGTGCTAGTGGTTTGGTTGGGACTTCTAGCGGGATTGGCAAAAACATTCAGTACTTC	CASGLVGTSSGIGKNIQYF
TRBJ1-1	TRBV3-1/TRBV3-2	-	-	TGTGCCAGCAGCCAAGGCAGGTCGGCGAACACTGAAGCTTTCTTT	CASSQGRSANTEAFF
TRBJ2-7	TRBV2	-	-	TGTGCCAGCAGTCCTGAGATGGTTGAGCAGTACTTC	CASSPEMVEQYF
TRBJ2-7	TRBV28	once	TRBD1	TGTGCCAGCAGTTCTACCGGGACAGGGATCTACGAGCAGTACTTC	CASSSTGTGIYEQYF
TRBJ1-4	TRBV6-5	-	-	TGTGCCAGCAGTAGGAGAATTCAGAATGAAAAACTGTTTTTT	CASSRRIQNEKLFF
TRBJ2-1	TRBV5-5	-	-	TGTGCCAGCACCAACCCCAGGGGTGGTCCCGGCGGTGAGCAGTTCTTC	CASTNPRGGPGGEQFF
TRBJ2-1	TRBV6-5	-	TRBD1	TGTGCCAGCAGTTCGGGGCAGGGGGCATACAATGAGCAGTTCTTC	CASSSGQGAYNEQFF
TRBJ2-1	TRBV18	-	-	TGTGCCAGCTCATTTGACAGTATCTACAATGAGCAGTTCTTC	CASSFDSIYNEQFF
TRBJ1-1	TRBV10-3	-	TRBD1	TGTGCCACGTCGAAGGGACAGGGGGCGGACACTGAAGCTTTCTTT	CATSKGQGADTEAFF
TRBJ1-2	TRBV5-5	-	-	TGTGCCAGCAGCTTGGCCCTGTCAGACTATGGCTACACCTTC	CASSLALSDYGYTF
TRBJ2-6	TRBV19	once	-	TGTGCCAGTAGTATGACTCATTCTGGGGCCAACGTCCTGACTTTC	CASSMTHSGANVLTF
TRBJ2-5	TRBV5-1	-	-	TGCGCCAGCAGCTTGCAAACTAGTTCAGAGACCCAGTACTTC	CASSLQTSSETQYF
TRBJ2-4	TRBV12-5	-	-	TGTGCTAGTGGTTTGAGGGGCGAAGGGAACATTCAGTACTTC	CASGLRGEGNIQYF
TRBJ1-5	TRBV4-1	-	-	TGCGCCAGCAGCCGACACGGGCGGGGCGAGGCTCAGCCCCAGCATTTT	CASSRHGRGEAQPQHF
TRBJ2-2	TRBV6-5	-	-	TGTGCCAGCAATTCCGGGTTAGCGAACACCGGGGAGCTGTTTTTT	CASNSGLANTGELFF
TRBJ2-1	TRBV6-5	-	TRBD2	TGTGCCAGCAGAGCGGGAGGGCGGGGGAATGAGCAGTTCTTC	CASRAGGRGNEQFF
TRBJ2-5	TRBV12-3/TRBV12-4	-	TRBD1	TGTGCCAGCAGTTTGAGGGGGCTGGAGACCCAGTACTTC	CASSLRGLETQYF
TRBJ1-1	TRBV10-3	few	-	TGTGCCATCTCCTTGAACACTGAAGCTTTCTTT	CAISLNTEAFF
TRBJ2-3	TRBV30	-	-	TGTGCCTGGAGCAGTGACACAGATACGCAGTATTTT	CAWSSDTDTQYF
TRBJ2-5	TRBV6-5	-	-	TGTGCCAGCAGACACGACAGAGAAGAGACCCAGTACTTC	CASRHDREETQYF
TRBJ2-7	TRBV11-1	-	-	TGTGCCAGCAGCTTAGACTCTAACGAGCAGTACTTC	CASSLDSNEQYF
TRBJ2-3	TRBV6-1	-	TRBD1	TGTGCCAGCAGTGAGGGACAGGGGACAGATACGCAGTATTTT	CASSEGQGTDTQYF
TRBJ1-2	TRBV4-3	-	TRBD1	TGCGCCAGCAGCCAAGGCACGACAGGGGGAGGCTATGGCTACACCTTC	CASSQGTTGGGYGYTF
TRBJ2-2	TRBV12-5	-	TRBD2	TGTGCTAGTGGTCCCGGTAGCGGGAACCTTCACCGGGAGCTGTTTTTT	CASGPGSGNLHRELFF
TRBJ1-1	TRBV29-1	-	-	TGCAGCGTTGCTTCGCGAGGGTTGAACACTGAAGCTTTCTTT	CSVASRGLNTEAFF
TRBJ2-1	TRBV2	once	-	TGTGCCAGCAGTGCCGACAGTTCCTACAATGAGCAGTTCTTC	CASSADSSYNEQFF